This T cell receptor (beta chain) was identified in a study of blood T cell repertoires in COVID-19. Across the study: Specimens from acute and convalescent COVID-19 originated in the United States, Italy and Spain.

Clinical histories supplied by participants themselves formed the basis of cohort assignment. Germline lookup yields CDR1 MDHEN and CDR2 SYDVKM. The CDR3 has 14 amino acids. The ends lost 3 bases at V and 4 bases at J; junction bases unmatched: 2. This table comes from immunoSEQ multiplex PCR, and its TCRdb copy is limited to in-frame clones, with some not included. In the table there are 490,000 or so clones, 70% to 90% of which are singletons. Source material: PBMCs or T cells enriched from blood (not recorded which). The TCR was taken from a woman aged 60-75 years who had recovered from COVID-19. The chain employs TRBV28 and TRBJ2-2, with 7 positions matching TRBD1. In nucleotides, the CDR3 is TGTGCCAGCAGTTTGCCAGGGGGCACCGGGGAGCTGTTTTTT. Protein: CASSLPGGTGELFF.